One sample yielded the 26 T cell receptor beta chains listed below, sequenced in a study of spatial heterogeneity in lung cancer (dated by TCRdb to the late 2010s). Receptor libraries were prepared by 5' RACE. The sample was run on a NextSeq 500. The public reads were reanalyzed by TCRdb: fastp trimming at Q25, MiXCR alignment, in-frame beta chains only. Merged by CDR3 protein, the rows form single entries marked with the most common genes and DNA. Counted in this sample were about 92,000 distinct CDR3 sequences; 12% of them appeared once. The top ten clones comprise over 40% of the sample. Interpreted using the paper, the time point label stands for: sample taken at primary tumor resection. The material was PBMCs, obtained at surgery. The receptors were gathered from a male donor with early-stage non-small cell lung cancer.

This clonotype occurred many times. This chain links TRBV28 with TRBJ2-2; the D is unclear. Trimming removed 6 bases at V and 4 bases at J, with 6 bases between. Looked up from germline, CDR1 is MDHEN and CDR2 is SYDVKM. CDR3 length equals 12 residues. CDR3 coding DNA: TGTGCCAGCAGGTCTCCCACCGGGGAGCTGTTTTTT. Translated, it gives CASRSPTGELFF. The full variable domain, completed using reference TRBV28 and TRBJ2-2, is DVKVTQSSRYLVKRTGEKVFLECVQDMDHENMFWYRQDPGLGLRLIYFSYDVKMKEKGDIPEGYSVSREKKERFSLILESASTNQTSMYLCASRSPTGELFFGEGSRLTVL.

This clonotype appeared a few times. This sequence joins TRBV6-2 or TRBV6-3 and TRBJ2-3; 7 bases agree with TRBD2. Germline V gene data show CDR1 as MNHEY and CDR2 as SVGEGT. The trim removed 5 bases at V and 4 bases at J, leaving 9 bases unmatched. The CDR3 is 15 residues long. CDR3 bases: TGTGCCAGCAGTACCGGACTAGGTCTGGCAGATACGCAGTATTTT. This sequence encodes CASSTGLGLADTQYF.

This sequence joins TRBV27 and TRBJ2-5; 9 nucleotides line up with TRBD1. The germline V gene encodes CDR1 MNHEY and CDR2 SMNVEV (reference sequence). The CDR3 is made up of 16 amino acids. With 6 bases clipped from V and 5 bases from J, the junction kept 13 bases outside the gene matches. The CDR3 DNA sequence: TGTGCCAGCAGCCGCACGAAGGACAGGGGCGGGGAGACCCAGTACTTC. It encodes CASSRTKDRGGETQYF.

The chain employs TRBV6-4 and TRBJ2-3; 8 bases align to TRBD2. Germline CDR1 MRHNA, CDR2 SNTAGT. Germline trimming cut 3 bases from V and 0 bases from J; bases unmatched to any gene: 5. The CDR3 runs 16 residues. CDR3 in DNA: TGTGCCAGCAGTGAAGCGGGGGAGGGTAGCACAGATACGCAGTATTTT. This sequence encodes CASSEAGEGSTDTQYF.

The V and J genes are TRBV7-2 and TRBJ2-3, with 10 bases identical to TRBD2. Germline CDR1 is SGHTA and CDR2 is FQGNSA. CDR3 size: 15 residues. Germline trimming cut 1 base from V and 5 bases from J; bases unmatched to any gene: 3. CDR3 nucleotide sequence: TGTGCCAGCAGCTTAGTAGCGGGAGGACTAGATACGCAGTATTTT. Translated, it gives CASSLVAGGLDTQYF. Supplemented by reference TRBV7-2 and TRBJ2-3, the full variable domain reads GAGVSQSPSNKVTEKGKDVELRCDPISGHTALYWYRQSLGQGLEFLIYFQGNSAPDKSGLPSDRFSAERTGGSVSTLTIQRTQQEDSAVYLCASSLVAGGLDTQYFGPGTRLTVL.

In this sample, this clonotype turned up a few times. J is TRBJ1-1 and V is TRBV7-9; D remains unclear. Germline V gene data show CDR1 as SEHNR and CDR2 as FQNEAQ (reference sequence). There are 16 residues in the CDR3. V was trimmed by 3 bases and J by 4 bases, leaving 18 bases between them. CDR3 residues: CASSFQVEYVGTEAFF. The CDR3 DNA sequence: TGTGCCAGCAGCTTCCAGGTCGAATATGTGGGCACTGAAGCTTTCTTT.

This clonotype was observed many times. The J gene is TRBJ2-1, the V gene TRBV11-1, with TRBD2 matching 8 bases. Germline-derived CDR1 and CDR2 are SGHAT and FQDESV (reference sequence). This CDR3 spans 15 amino acids. V shed 1 base, J shed 9 bases, and the junction held 8 bases outside the gene matches. Written as DNA, the CDR3 is TGTGCCAGCAGCTTAGTGCGGGGGGCTAATGCTGAGCAGTTCTTC. It translates to CASSLVRGANAEQFF. Using reference TRBV11-1 and TRBJ2-1 for the parts outside the CDR3, the full variable domain is EAEVAQSPRYKITEKSQAVAFWCDPISGHATLYWYRQILGQGPELLVQFQDESVVDDSQLPKDRFSAERLKGVDSTLKIQPAELGDSAMYLCASSLVRGANAEQFFGPGTRLTVL.

This clonotype was detected many times. The chain carries TRBV4-1 and TRBJ2-5; D is unresolved. The CDR3 is made up of 13 amino acids. Germline CDR1 and CDR2: MGHRA and YSYEKL. V lost 1 base and J 5 bases, leaving 8 bases between the germline ends. The CDR3 sequence: CASSQAPWETQYF. The CDR3 bases are TGCGCCAGCAGCCAAGCCCCCTGGGAGACCCAGTACTTC.

This clonotype was recorded many times. The V call is TRBV7-9, the J call TRBJ2-6, with 8 nucleotides matching TRBD1. The CDR3 extends over 18 amino acids. V gave up 4 bases and J gave up 0 bases; unmatched junction bases: 8. From germline, CDR1 is SEHNR and CDR2 FQNEAQ (reference sequence). CDR3 DNA sequence: TGTGCCAGCAGCTCTCCGGGACAGGACTTCTCTGGGGCCAACGTCCTGACTTTC. This gives the protein CASSSPGQDFSGANVLTF.

There are many counts of this clonotype. This sequence joins TRBV6-5 and TRBJ2-7, with TRBD1 identical over 7 bases. Per the germline V gene, CDR1 is MNHEY and CDR2 is SVGAGI. V gave up 6 bases and J gave up 0 bases; unmatched junction bases: 5. This CDR3 is built from 14 residues. CDR3 DNA sequence: TGTGCCAGCAGCCGGGACAGCAGCTCCTACGAGCAGTACTTC. Translating gives CASSRDSSSYEQYF.

This clonotype was counted at least ten times. The chain employs TRBV9 and TRBJ2-2, with TRBD1 as a possible D gene (5 bases). CDR3 length: 13 amino acids. Germline loops: CDR1 SGDLS, CDR2 YYNGEE. V lost 3 bases and J 7 bases, leaving 10 bases between the germline ends. DNA of the CDR3: TGTGCCAGCAGCGCTCAGGGCTACGGGGAGCTGTTTTTT. Its translation: CASSAQGYGELFF.

A note on this clonotype: A much more abundant neighbour one base away suggests this may be a read error. The chain combines TRBV29-1 with TRBJ2-7, with 7 bases matching TRBD2. The trim removed 3 bases at V and 5 bases at J, leaving 13 bases unmatched. The CDR3 sequence is 15 residues long. Germline CDR1 SQVTM, CDR2 ANQGSEA. The CDR3 sequence is CSVEVSGGGGDEQYF. The CDR3, as DNA: TGCAGCGTTGAGGTATCCGGCGGCGGGGGAGACGAGCAGTACTTC.

This clonotype was detected only a few times. In DNA form, the CDR3 reads TGTGCCACCAGTGATCCGGGACCCGGGGGGAATGAGCAGTTCTTC. Translation gives CATSDPGPGGNEQFF. The chain employs TRBV24-1 and TRBJ2-1, with 7 bases identical to TRBD2. Trimming took 3 bases from V and 7 from J; bases not matched to a gene: 8. This CDR3 region has 15 residues. Germline V CDR1 and CDR2: KGHDR, SFDVKD.

In its sample, this clonotype was seen a few times. The rearrangement joins TRBV14 to TRBJ2-4; the D is unclear. The germline V gene encodes CDR1 SGHDN and CDR2 FVKESK. The CDR3 is made up of 13 amino acids. V was shortened by 3 bases and J by 10 bases, with 13 bases between the two germline ends. CDR3 DNA sequence: TGTGCCAGCAGCCAGACTGAAACGCCTATTCAGTACTTC. It translates to CASSQTETPIQYF.

The chain has TRBV6-2 or TRBV6-3 and TRBJ2-7; TRBD2 might be the D (5 bases). V dropped 7 bases and J dropped 7 bases, with 20 bases sitting between them. The CDR3 totals 14 residues. Germline V CDR1 and CDR2: MNHEY, SVGEGT. CDR3 nucleotides: TGTGCCAGCACCCTAAGAGGGTTCGTCTTGGAGCAGTACTTC. This sequence encodes CASTLRGFVLEQYF.

CDR3 nucleotides: TGTGCCAGCAGTTATAGTAGGACAGGGGCGTCGAACTATGGCTACACCTTC. Its translation is CASSYSRTGASNYGYTF. V gene TRBV6-5 combines with J gene TRBJ1-2, with 9 nucleotides matching TRBD1. The CDR3 spans 17 residues. J lost 2 bases, V lost 3 bases, and 10 bases had no gene match. Germline CDR1 reads MNHEY; CDR2 reads SVGAGI.

This clonotype was seen repeatedly, ten times or more. This chain uses TRBV4-1 with TRBJ2-7, with a possible D match to TRBD2 (5 bases). The CDR3 loop spans 13 amino acids. The ends were cut back, 1 base at V and 5 bases at J, with 9 bases in the middle. Germline lookup yields CDR1 MGHRA and CDR2 YSYEKL. In DNA form, the CDR3 reads TGCGCCAGCAGCCAAGGTAACGGGGACGAGCAGTACTTC. Protein sequence: CASSQGNGDEQYF.

This clonotype came up many times. As DNA, the CDR3 is TGTGCCAGCACAGGGACCAAAAACATTCAGTACTTC. The encoded protein is CASTGTKNIQYF. The chain joins TRBV12-3 or TRBV12-4 to TRBJ2-4, with D perhaps matching TRBD1 (5 bases). The CDR3 extends over 12 amino acids. The V end was cut by 7 bases, the J end by 2 bases, with 6 bases between.

This clonotype has a handful of counts. The genes are TRBV6-2 or TRBV6-3 and TRBJ1-2; D possibly corresponds to TRBD1 (5 bases). Per the germline V gene, CDR1 is MNHEY and CDR2 is SVGEGT. This CDR3 spans 13 amino acids. V was pared by 2 bases and J by 7 bases, with 11 bases between. The DNA of the CDR3 is TGTGCCAGCAGTTACGACAGCCTTGGTGGCTACACCTTC. Its translation: CASSYDSLGGYTF.

This clonotype appeared a single time. The chain couples TRBV20-1 to TRBJ2-7, with TRBD2 matching 12 bases. From germline, CDR1 is DFQATT and CDR2 SNEGSKA (reference sequence). The V and J ends lost 6 bases and 3 bases, in that order; junction bases with no gene match: 6. The CDR3 contains 14 residues. The CDR3 DNA is TGCAGTGCCCCACCGGGACTAGCGGGCTACGAGCAGTACTTC. Translation gives CSAPPGLAGYEQYF.

At least ten counts were recorded for this clonotype. V gene TRBV5-1 combines with J gene TRBJ2-2; 7 bases are shared with TRBD1. V trimming: 4 bases; J trimming: 6 bases; junction bases outside the gene matches: 6. The CDR3 length is 14 residues. Germline V lookup: CDR1 SGHRS, CDR2 YFSETQ. Written as DNA, the CDR3 is TGCGCCAGCAGCCTCCGACAGGGAGCCGGGGAGCTGTTTTTT. It specifies CASSLRQGAGELFF.

The rearrangement links TRBV6-2 or TRBV6-3 to TRBJ2-3, with unresolved D. V lost 0 bases and J lost 0, with 7 bases in between. The CDR3 runs 15 residues. Looked up from germline, CDR1 is MNHEY and CDR2 is SVGEGT. The CDR3 here is CASSYSEQSTDTQYF. DNA of the CDR3: TGTGCCAGCAGTTACTCGGAGCAAAGCACAGATACGCAGTATTTT.

This clonotype occurred many times. V is TRBV12-3 or TRBV12-4 and J is TRBJ1-5; D is undetermined. This CDR3 spans 14 amino acids. Trimming left V 3 bases short and J 4 bases short, with 10 bases between. The DNA of the CDR3 is TGTGCCAGCAGTTTCGATCCGGGAAATCAGCCCCAGCATTTT. Encoded protein: CASSFDPGNQPQHF.

The chain carries TRBV6-2 or TRBV6-3 and TRBJ2-1; possibly TRBD2 for D (6 bases). The CDR3 runs to 15 residues. V lost 4 bases and J lost 0, with 10 bases in between. Germline CDR1 MNHEY, CDR2 SVGEGT. CDR3 protein: CASSLRDFSYNEQFF. CDR3 nucleotides: TGTGCCAGCAGTTTGCGGGACTTCTCCTACAATGAGCAGTTCTTC.

This clonotype came up a few times. The CDR3 spells CASSGTLTGVATNEKLFF. The CDR3 DNA reads as TGTGCCAGCAGTGGAACCTTAACGGGAGTTGCAACTAATGAAAAACTGTTTTTT. The chain links TRBV2 to TRBJ1-4; D not certain. Germline values: CDR1 SNHLY, CDR2 FYNNEI. This CDR3 contains 18 residues. Trimming took off 4 bases at V and 0 bases at J, with 18 bases between the two ends.

This clonotype showed up many times. The chain links TRBV29-1 to TRBJ1-1, with a tentative D call TRBD1 (6 bases). Germline lookup yields CDR1 SQVTM and CDR2 ANQGSEA. V was pared by 7 bases and J by 1 base, with 13 bases between. The CDR3 has 13 residues. CDR3 protein: CSADRTTNTEAFF. The CDR3 DNA follows: TGCAGCGCTGACAGGACAACGAACACTGAAGCTTTCTTT.